This TCR beta chain was observed in a study of shared clonotypes between healthy human individuals. Study observations and caveats: Across several donors, naive CD4 shared around 5.1%, naive CD8 over 3%, memory CD4 more than 2%, memory CD8 about 0.4%. Rarefaction showed that sequencing of sorted subsets was incomplete (despite large depth).

Naive CD4+ cells were CD45RA-selected; the remaining cells were memory. TCRdb's table, derived via immunoSEQ multiplex PCR, lists solely in-frame clones and lacks some. In the table there are millions of clones, roughly 94% of which are singletons. Remarks on this clone: Its target is unknown.

With 6 bases removed from V and 5 bases from J, the gap between germline ends came to 7 bases. Germline CDR1 reads DFQATT; CDR2 reads SNEGSKA (reference sequence). The CDR3 consists of 11 residues. The specimen was naive CD4+ T cells sorted from blood. Subset in this sample: CD45RA+ positively selected. This TCR was sampled from a man between 18 and 29 years old in good health. This chain joins TRBV20-1 and TRBJ1-4; D not certain. CDR3: CSASLNEKLFF. The CDR3, as DNA: TGCAGTGCCAGCCTGAATGAAAAACTGTTTTTT.